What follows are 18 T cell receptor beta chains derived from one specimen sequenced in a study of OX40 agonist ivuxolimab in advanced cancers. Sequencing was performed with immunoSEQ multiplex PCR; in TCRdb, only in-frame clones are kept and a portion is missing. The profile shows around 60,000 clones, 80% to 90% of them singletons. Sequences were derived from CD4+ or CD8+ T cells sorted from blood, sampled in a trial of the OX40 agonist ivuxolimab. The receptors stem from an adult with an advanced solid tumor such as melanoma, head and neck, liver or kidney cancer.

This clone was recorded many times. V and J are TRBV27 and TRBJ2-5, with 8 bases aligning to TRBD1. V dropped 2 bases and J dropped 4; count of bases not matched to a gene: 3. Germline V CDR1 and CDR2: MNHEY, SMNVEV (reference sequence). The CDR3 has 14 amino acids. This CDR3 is CASSLIQGAETQYF. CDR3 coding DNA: TGTGCCAGCAGTTTAATTCAGGGGGCAGAGACCCAGTACTTC.

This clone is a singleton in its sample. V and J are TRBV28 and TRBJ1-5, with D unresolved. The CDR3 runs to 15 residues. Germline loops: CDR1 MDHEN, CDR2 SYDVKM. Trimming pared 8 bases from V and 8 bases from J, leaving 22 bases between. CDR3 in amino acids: CASAYGPLAPEPQHF. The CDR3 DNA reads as TGTGCCAGCGCCTACGGTCCACTCGCGCCGGAGCCCCAGCATTTT.

The CDR3 sequence: CASQKYRQPSADTQYF. As DNA, the CDR3 is TGTGCCAGCCAGAAATACCGACAGCCGAGCGCAGATACGCAGTATTTT. The V call is TRBV27, the J call TRBJ2-3; weak D call: TRBD1 (5 bases). The V gene's germline CDR1 is MNHEY and CDR2 SMNVEV (reference sequence). This CDR3 comprises 16 residues. Trimming took off 8 bases at V and 4 bases at J, with 22 bases between the two ends.

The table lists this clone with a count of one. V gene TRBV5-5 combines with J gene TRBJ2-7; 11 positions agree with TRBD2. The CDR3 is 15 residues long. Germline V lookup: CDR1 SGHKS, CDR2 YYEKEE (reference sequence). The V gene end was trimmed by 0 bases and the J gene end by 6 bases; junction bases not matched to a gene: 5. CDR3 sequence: CASSLGLAGSSEQYF. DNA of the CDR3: TGTGCCAGCAGCTTGGGACTAGCGGGGTCTTCCGAGCAGTACTTC.

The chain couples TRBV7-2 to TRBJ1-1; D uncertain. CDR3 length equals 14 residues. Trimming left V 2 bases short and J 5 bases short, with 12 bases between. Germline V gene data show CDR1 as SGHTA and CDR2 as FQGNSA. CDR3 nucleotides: TGTGCCAGCAGCTTATATTTTGGCAGGACTGAAGCTTTCTTT. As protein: CASSLYFGRTEAFF.

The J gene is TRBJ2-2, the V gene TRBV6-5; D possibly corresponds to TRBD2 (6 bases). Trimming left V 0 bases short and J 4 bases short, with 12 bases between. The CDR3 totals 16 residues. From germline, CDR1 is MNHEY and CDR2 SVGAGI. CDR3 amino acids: CASSYSWQEGTGELFF. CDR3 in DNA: TGTGCCAGCAGTTACTCATGGCAGGAGGGCACCGGGGAGCTGTTTTTT.

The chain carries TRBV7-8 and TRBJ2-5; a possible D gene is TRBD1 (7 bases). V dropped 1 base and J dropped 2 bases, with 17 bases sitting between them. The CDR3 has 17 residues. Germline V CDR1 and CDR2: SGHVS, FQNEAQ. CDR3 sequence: CASSLVEVRGAQETQYF. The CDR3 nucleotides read TGTGCCAGCAGCTTAGTGGAGGTCAGGGGGGCGCAAGAGACCCAGTACTTC.

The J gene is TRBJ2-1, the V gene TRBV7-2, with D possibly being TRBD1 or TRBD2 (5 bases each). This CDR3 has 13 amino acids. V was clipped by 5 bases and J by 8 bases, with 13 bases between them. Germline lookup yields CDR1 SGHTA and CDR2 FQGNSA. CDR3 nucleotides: TGTGCCAGCAGCCTACGGGACCTCGATGAGCAGTTCTTC. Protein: CASSLRDLDEQFF.

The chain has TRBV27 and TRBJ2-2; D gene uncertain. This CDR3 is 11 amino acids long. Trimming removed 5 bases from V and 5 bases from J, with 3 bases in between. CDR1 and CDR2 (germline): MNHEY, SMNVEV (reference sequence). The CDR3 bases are TGTGCCAGCAGTAAAACCGGGGAGCTGTTTTTT. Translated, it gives CASSKTGELFF.

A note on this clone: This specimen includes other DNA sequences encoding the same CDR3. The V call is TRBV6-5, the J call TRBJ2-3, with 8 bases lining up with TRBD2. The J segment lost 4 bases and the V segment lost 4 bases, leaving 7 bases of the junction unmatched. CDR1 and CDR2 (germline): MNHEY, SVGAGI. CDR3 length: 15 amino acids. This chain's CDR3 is CASSSGLAGADTQYF. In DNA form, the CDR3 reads TGTGCCAGCAGTTCAGGACTAGCAGGGGCAGATACGCAGTATTTT.

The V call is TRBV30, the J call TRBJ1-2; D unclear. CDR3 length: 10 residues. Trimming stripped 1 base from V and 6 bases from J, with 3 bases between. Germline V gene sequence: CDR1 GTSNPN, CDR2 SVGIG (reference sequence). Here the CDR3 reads CAWSDNGYTF. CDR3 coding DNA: TGTGCCTGGAGTGACAATGGCTACACCTTC. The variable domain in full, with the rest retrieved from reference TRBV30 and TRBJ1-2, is SQTIHQWPATLVQPVGSPLSLECTVEGTSNPNLYWYRQAAGRGLQLLFYSVGIGQISSEVPQNLSASRPQDRQFILSSKKLLLSDSGFYLCAWSDNGYTFGSGTRLTVV.

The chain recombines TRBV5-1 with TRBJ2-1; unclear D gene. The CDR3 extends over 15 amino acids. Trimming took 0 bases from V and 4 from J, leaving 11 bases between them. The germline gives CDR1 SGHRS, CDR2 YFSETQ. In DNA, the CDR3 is TGCGCCAGCAGCTTGGGCGCCTCCGAGTACAATGAGCAGTTCTTC. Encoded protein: CASSLGASEYNEQFF.

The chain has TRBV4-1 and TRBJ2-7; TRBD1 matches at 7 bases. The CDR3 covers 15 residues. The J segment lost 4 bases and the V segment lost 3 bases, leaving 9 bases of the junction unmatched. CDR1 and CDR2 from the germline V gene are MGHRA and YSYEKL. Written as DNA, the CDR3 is TGCGCCAGCAGCCACACAATAACAGGGGATTACGAGCAGTACTTC. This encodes CASSHTITGDYEQYF.

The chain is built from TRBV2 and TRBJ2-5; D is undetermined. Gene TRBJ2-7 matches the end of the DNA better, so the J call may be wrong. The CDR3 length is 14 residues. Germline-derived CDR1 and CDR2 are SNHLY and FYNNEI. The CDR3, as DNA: TGTGCCAGCAGTGAAAGAGGCAGGATCTACGAGCAGTACTTC. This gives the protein CASSERGRIYEQYF.

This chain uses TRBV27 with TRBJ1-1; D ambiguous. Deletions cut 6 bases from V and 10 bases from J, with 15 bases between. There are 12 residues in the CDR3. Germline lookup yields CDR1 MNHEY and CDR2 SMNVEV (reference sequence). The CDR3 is CASSPYGRGAFF. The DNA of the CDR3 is TGTGCCAGCAGCCCCTATGGTCGGGGAGCTTTCTTT.

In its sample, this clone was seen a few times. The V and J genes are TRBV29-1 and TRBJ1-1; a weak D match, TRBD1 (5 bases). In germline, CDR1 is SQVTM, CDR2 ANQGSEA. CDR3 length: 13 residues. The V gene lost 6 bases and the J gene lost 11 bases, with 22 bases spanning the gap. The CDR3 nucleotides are TGCAGCGTCCCGACAACACAAGACAGAGGGGCTTTCTTT. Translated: CSVPTTQDRGAFF.

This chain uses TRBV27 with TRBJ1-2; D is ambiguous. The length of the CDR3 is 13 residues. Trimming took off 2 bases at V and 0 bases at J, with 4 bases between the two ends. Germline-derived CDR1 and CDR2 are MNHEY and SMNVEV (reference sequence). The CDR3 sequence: CASSLGPNYGYTF. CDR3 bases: TGTGCCAGCAGTTTAGGTCCTAACTATGGCTACACCTTC.

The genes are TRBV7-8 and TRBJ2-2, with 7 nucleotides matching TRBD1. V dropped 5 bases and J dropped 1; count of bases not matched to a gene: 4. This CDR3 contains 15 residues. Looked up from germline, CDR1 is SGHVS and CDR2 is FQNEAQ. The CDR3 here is CASSTTGLNTGELFF. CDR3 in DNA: TGTGCCAGCAGCACGACAGGGTTGAACACCGGGGAGCTGTTTTTT.